This T cell receptor beta chain was identified during a study of T-cell memory formation after mild COVID-19. General study findings and limits: Clones shrinking between day 15 and 85 showed a balanced CD4/CD8 split, and those that grew later tilted toward CD4+.

Only a few counts were recorded for this clonotype. Its target is unknown. Libraries for TCRalpha and TCRbeta carried sample barcodes and unique molecular identifiers via 5'RACE. TCRdb re-called the 5' RACE reads with MiXCR, one entry per CDR3 protein. The sample yields fewer than 450,000 distinct CDR3 sequences, under 25% seen once. The TCR sequence derives from an adult woman who had mild COVID-19 (a few samples of this study predate the infection). Cell type and time point are not known. Sequencing was done on a sample of PBMCs or a T cell subset sorted from them (not recorded which).

CDR3 in DNA: TGCAGTGCTAAACAGGCCACACGGGCCGGGACCCAGTACTTC. Translation: CSAKQATRAGTQYF. The chain couples TRBV20-1 to TRBJ2-5; perhaps TRBD1 as D (5 bases). Germline CDR1 reads DFQATT; CDR2 reads SNEGSKA (reference sequence). The CDR3 consists of 14 residues. Trimming shortened V by 4 bases and J by 7 bases, and 19 bases separated the two germline ends.